This T cell receptor (beta chain) was recovered during a study of beta chain features in type 1 diabetes. Whole-study results and caveats: TCRB CDR3s from Type 1 diabetes patients were moderately but significantly shorter in all four CD4+ subsets. VDJ junctions sequenced from type 1 diabetes patients showed fewer insertions and more deletions. Shorter templates might be favored by PCR, and equally so in patients and in controls.

CD45RO/CCR7/CD25/CD127/CD95/CD27 separated CD4+ naive, central memory, regulatory and stem cell-like memory cells by sorting. V was clipped by 0 bases and J by 4 bases, with 12 bases between them. This CDR3 is 16 amino acids long. In germline, CDR1 is MNHEY, CDR2 SMNVEV (reference sequence). As for this clone: Its antigen is still unknown.

Sequencing targeted expressed TCRB transcripts, as all isolated RNA had been reverse transcribed. The table came from immunoSEQ multiplex PCR; TCRdb's copy has only in-frame clones and leaves some out. Of around 350,000 clones listed, around 13% are singletons. The rearrangement uses TRBV27 and TRBJ2-2; tentative D call: TRBD1 (6 bases). Specimen: naive CD4+ T cells from blood. This TCR derives from a young man in good health. For the CDR3, the DNA is TGTGCCAGCAGTTTATCTCCAGGGGTTGGCACCGGGGAGCTGTTTTTT. Its translation: CASSLSPGVGTGELFF.